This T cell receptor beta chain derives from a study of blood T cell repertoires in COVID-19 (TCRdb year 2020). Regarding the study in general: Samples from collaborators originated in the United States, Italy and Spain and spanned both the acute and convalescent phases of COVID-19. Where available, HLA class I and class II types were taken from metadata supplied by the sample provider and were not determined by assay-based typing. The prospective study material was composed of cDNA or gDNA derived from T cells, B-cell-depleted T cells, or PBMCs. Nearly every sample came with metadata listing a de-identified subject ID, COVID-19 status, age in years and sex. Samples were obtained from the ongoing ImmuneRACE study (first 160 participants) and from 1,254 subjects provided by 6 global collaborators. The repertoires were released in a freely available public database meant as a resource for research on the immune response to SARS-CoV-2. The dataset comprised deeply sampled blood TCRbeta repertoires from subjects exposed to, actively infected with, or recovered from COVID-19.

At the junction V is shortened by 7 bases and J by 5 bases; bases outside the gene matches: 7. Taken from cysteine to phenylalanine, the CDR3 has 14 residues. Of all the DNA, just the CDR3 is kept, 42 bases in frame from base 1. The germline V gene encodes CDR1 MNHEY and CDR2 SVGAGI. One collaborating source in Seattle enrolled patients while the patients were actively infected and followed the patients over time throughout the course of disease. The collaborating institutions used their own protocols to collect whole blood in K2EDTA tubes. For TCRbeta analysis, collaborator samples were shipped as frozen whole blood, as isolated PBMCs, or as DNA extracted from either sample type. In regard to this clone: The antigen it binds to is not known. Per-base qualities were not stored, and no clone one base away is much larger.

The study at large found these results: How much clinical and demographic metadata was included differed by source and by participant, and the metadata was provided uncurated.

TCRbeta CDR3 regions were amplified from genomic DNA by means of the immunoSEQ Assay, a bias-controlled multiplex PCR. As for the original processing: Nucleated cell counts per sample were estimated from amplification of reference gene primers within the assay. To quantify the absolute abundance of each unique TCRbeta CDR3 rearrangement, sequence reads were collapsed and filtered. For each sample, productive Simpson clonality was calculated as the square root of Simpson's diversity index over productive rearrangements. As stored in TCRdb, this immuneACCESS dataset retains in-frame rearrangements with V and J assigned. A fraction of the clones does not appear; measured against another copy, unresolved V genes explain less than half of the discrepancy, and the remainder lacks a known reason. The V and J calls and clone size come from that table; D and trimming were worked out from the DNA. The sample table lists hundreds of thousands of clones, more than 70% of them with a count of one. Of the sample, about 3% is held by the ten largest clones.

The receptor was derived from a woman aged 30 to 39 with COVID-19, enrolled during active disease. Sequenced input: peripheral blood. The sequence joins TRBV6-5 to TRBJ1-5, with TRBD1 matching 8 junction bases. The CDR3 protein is CASKRTGRDQPQHF. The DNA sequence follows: TGTGCCAGCAAAAGGACAGGGCGAGATCAGCCCCAGCATTTT.